These T cell receptor beta chains were read from a single sample in a study of beta chain features in type 1 diabetes. Profiled with immunoSEQ multiplex PCR; TCRdb holds only in-frame clones, not every one. Among about 450,000 clones listed, 10% to 12% were seen once. The sequencing input was naive CD4+ T cells from blood. These receptor sequences come from a woman under 30 in good health. The CDR3 runs from the conserved cysteine through the conserved F or W. The D gene is left open where the match is weak. Some rows mark clone size as missing; the rest say once, few, many or name a class of expanded clone.

d_call: TRBD1; j_call: TRBJ2-7; v_call: TRBV7-2; clone_size: few; cdr3_aa: CASSLWGTVSYEQYF; cdr3_nt: TGTGCCAGCAGCCTATGGGGGACAGTTTCCTACGAGCAGTACTTC
d_call: TRBD1; j_call: TRBJ2-3; v_call: TRBV9; clone_size: few; cdr3_aa: CASSVSLGQPTDTQYF; cdr3_nt: TGTGCCAGCAGCGTATCACTGGGACAGCCCACAGATACGCAGTATTTT
d_call: NA; j_call: TRBJ2-5; v_call: TRBV11-2; clone_size: few; cdr3_aa: CASSPPGRKETQYF; cdr3_nt: TGTGCCAGCAGTCCACCGGGACGAAAAGAGACCCAGTACTTC
d_call: TRBD2; j_call: TRBJ2-5; v_call: TRBV5-1; clone_size: few; cdr3_aa: CASSPGTSGGLTETQYF; cdr3_nt: TGCGCCAGCAGCCCCGGGACTAGCGGGGGACTAACAGAGACCCAGTACTTC
d_call: TRBD1; j_call: TRBJ1-4; v_call: TRBV7-9; clone_size: NA; cdr3_aa: CASSSWTGLNEKLFF; cdr3_nt: TGTGCCAGCAGCTCCTGGACAGGCCTAAATGAAAAACTGTTTTTT
d_call: NA; j_call: TRBJ2-1; v_call: TRBV29-1; clone_size: few; cdr3_aa: CSVGQTGVLDNEQFF; cdr3_nt: TGCAGCGTTGGCCAGACGGGAGTACTCGATAATGAGCAGTTCTTC
d_call: NA; j_call: TRBJ2-5; v_call: TRBV7-2; clone_size: few; cdr3_aa: CASSFGGQETQYF; cdr3_nt: TGTGCCAGCAGCTTCGGCGGACAAGAGACCCAGTACTTC
d_call: NA; j_call: TRBJ1-4; v_call: TRBV15; clone_size: few; cdr3_aa: CATSRDRGPNEKLFF; cdr3_nt: TGTGCCACCAGCAGAGATCGAGGGCCTAATGAAAAACTGTTTTTT
d_call: NA; j_call: TRBJ1-4; v_call: TRBV4-2; clone_size: NA; cdr3_aa: CASSQDPGGREKLFF; cdr3_nt: TGTGCCAGCAGCCAAGATCCCGGGGGGCGGGAAAAACTGTTTTTT
d_call: TRBD1; j_call: TRBJ2-1; v_call: TRBV5-1; clone_size: NA; cdr3_aa: CASSLPHAGTDNEQFF; cdr3_nt: TGCGCCAGCAGCTTACCCCACGCAGGGACAGACAATGAGCAGTTCTTC
d_call: NA; j_call: TRBJ2-1; v_call: TRBV28; clone_size: NA; cdr3_aa: CASSSRTKKLSSYNEQFF; cdr3_nt: TGTGCCAGCAGCTCCAGGACAAAAAAATTGAGCTCCTACAATGAGCAGTTCTTC
d_call: NA; j_call: TRBJ2-1; v_call: TRBV7-3; clone_size: NA; cdr3_aa: CASSPRAMEQFF; cdr3_nt: TGTGCCAGCAGCCCCAGGGCGATGGAGCAGTTCTTC
d_call: NA; j_call: TRBJ2-3; v_call: TRBV5-1; clone_size: NA; cdr3_aa: CASSLSSAGTDTQYF; cdr3_nt: TGCGCCAGCAGCTTGTCATCCGCAGGTACAGATACGCAGTATTTT
d_call: NA; j_call: TRBJ2-1; v_call: TRBV6-6; clone_size: few; cdr3_aa: CASPNSALSPGLF; cdr3_nt: TGTGCCAGCCCCAATTCTGCCCTGAGCCCCGGGCTCTTC
d_call: NA; j_call: TRBJ1-5; v_call: TRBV30; clone_size: NA; cdr3_aa: CAWSVWQSNQPQHF; cdr3_nt: TGTGCCTGGAGTGTCTGGCAGAGCAATCAGCCCCAGCATTTT
d_call: NA; j_call: TRBJ2-3; v_call: TRBV7-9; clone_size: few; cdr3_aa: CASSFPQGGTDTQYF; cdr3_nt: TGTGCCAGCAGCTTCCCACAGGGCGGCACAGATACGCAGTATTTT
d_call: NA; j_call: TRBJ2-2; v_call: TRBV28; clone_size: NA; cdr3_aa: CASRPQNTGELFF; cdr3_nt: TGTGCCAGCAGACCACAGAACACCGGGGAGCTGTTTTTT
d_call: NA; j_call: TRBJ2-7; v_call: TRBV14; clone_size: NA; cdr3_aa: CASSGSIRQYF; cdr3_nt: TGTGCCAGCAGCGGTAGTATAAGGCAGTACTTC
d_call: TRBD1; j_call: TRBJ2-6; v_call: TRBV9; clone_size: NA; cdr3_aa: CASSETGSGANVLTF; cdr3_nt: TGTGCCAGCAGCGAGACAGGGTCTGGGGCCAACGTCCTGACTTTC
d_call: TRBD1; j_call: TRBJ1-1; v_call: TRBV4-3; clone_size: NA; cdr3_aa: CASSRGGQGTEAFF; cdr3_nt: TGCGCCAGCAGCCGGGGTGGACAGGGCACTGAAGCTTTCTTT
d_call: NA; j_call: TRBJ1-3; v_call: TRBV18; clone_size: NA; cdr3_aa: CASSPPSESGNTIYF; cdr3_nt: TGTGCCAGCTCACCACCTTCAGAGTCTGGAAACACCATATATTTT
d_call: TRBD1; j_call: TRBJ2-5; v_call: TRBV5-1; clone_size: NA; cdr3_aa: CASSFGTEETQYF; cdr3_nt: TGCGCCAGCAGCTTCGGGACAGAAGAGACCCAGTACTTC
d_call: NA; j_call: TRBJ2-5; v_call: TRBV7-2; clone_size: NA; cdr3_aa: CASSPLRVTPETQYF; cdr3_nt: TGTGCCAGCAGCCCTCTCAGGGTAACCCCAGAGACCCAGTACTTC
d_call: TRBD2; j_call: TRBJ2-3; v_call: TRBV13; clone_size: NA; cdr3_aa: CASSSTGTSAPDTQYF; cdr3_nt: TGTGCCAGCAGCTCGACCGGGACTAGCGCGCCAGATACGCAGTATTTT
d_call: NA; j_call: TRBJ1-2; v_call: TRBV28; clone_size: few; cdr3_aa: CASSLRQNYGYTF; cdr3_nt: TGTGCCAGCAGTTTACGACAGAACTATGGCTACACCTTC
d_call: TRBD1; j_call: TRBJ2-5; v_call: TRBV25-1; clone_size: few; cdr3_aa: CASRRAGGETQYF; cdr3_nt: TGTGCCAGCAGGCGGGCAGGGGGTGAGACCCAGTACTTC
d_call: TRBD1; j_call: TRBJ2-5; v_call: TRBV2; clone_size: few; cdr3_aa: CASDREQETQYF; cdr3_nt: TGTGCCAGCGACAGGGAACAAGAGACCCAGTACTTC
d_call: NA; j_call: TRBJ2-2; v_call: TRBV19; clone_size: NA; cdr3_aa: CASSAGQMNTGELFF; cdr3_nt: TGTGCCAGTAGTGCGGGACAAATGAACACCGGGGAGCTGTTTTTT
d_call: NA; j_call: TRBJ2-3; v_call: TRBV7-9; clone_size: NA; cdr3_aa: CASSPPTQYF; cdr3_nt: TGTGCCAGCAGCCCCCCTACGCAGTATTTT
d_call: NA; j_call: TRBJ2-1; v_call: TRBV5-8; clone_size: few; cdr3_aa: CASSLGTEPYNEQFF; cdr3_nt: TGTGCCAGCAGCTTGGGAACAGAACCCTACAATGAGCAGTTCTTC
d_call: NA; j_call: TRBJ1-5; v_call: TRBV7-2; clone_size: NA; cdr3_aa: CASSFASGGGQPQHF; cdr3_nt: TGTGCCAGCAGCTTTGCGTCCGGGGGAGGACAGCCCCAGCATTTT
d_call: NA; j_call: TRBJ2-4; v_call: TRBV7-9; clone_size: few; cdr3_aa: CASSFTYGDDIQYF; cdr3_nt: TGTGCCAGCAGCTTTACTTACGGGGATGACATTCAGTACTTC
d_call: NA; j_call: TRBJ1-2; v_call: TRBV28; clone_size: NA; cdr3_aa: CASSPGGQGNYGYTF; cdr3_nt: TGTGCCAGCAGCCCTGGTGGCCAGGGAAACTATGGCTACACCTTC
d_call: TRBD1; j_call: TRBJ2-2; v_call: TRBV27; clone_size: NA; cdr3_aa: CASSLRTGNTGELFF; cdr3_nt: TGTGCCAGCAGTTTGCGGACAGGGAACACCGGGGAGCTGTTTTTT
d_call: NA; j_call: TRBJ2-7; v_call: TRBV7-2; clone_size: NA; cdr3_aa: CASSLSSYEQYF; cdr3_nt: TGTGCCAGCAGCCTAAGCTCCTACGAGCAGTACTTC
d_call: NA; j_call: TRBJ2-3; v_call: TRBV23-1; clone_size: few; cdr3_aa: CASSQPEDREVDTQYF; cdr3_nt: TGCGCCAGCAGTCAACCGGAAGACAGGGAGGTAGATACGCAGTATTTT
d_call: NA; j_call: TRBJ2-3; v_call: TRBV4-3; clone_size: few; cdr3_aa: CASSRERGDTQYF; cdr3_nt: TGCGCCAGCAGCCGAGAGAGGGGAGATACGCAGTATTTT
d_call: NA; j_call: TRBJ2-1; v_call: TRBV19; clone_size: NA; cdr3_aa: CASSRGHYNEQFF; cdr3_nt: TGTGCCAGTAGTAGGGGACACTACAATGAGCAGTTCTTC
d_call: NA; j_call: TRBJ2-7; v_call: TRBV5-1; clone_size: NA; cdr3_aa: CASSLATGSSYEQYF; cdr3_nt: TGCGCCAGCAGCTTGGCGACAGGTAGCTCCTACGAGCAGTACTTC
d_call: TRBD1; j_call: TRBJ1-4; v_call: TRBV7-2; clone_size: NA; cdr3_aa: CASSRTGIEKLFF; cdr3_nt: TGTGCCAGCAGCCGGACAGGGATTGAAAAACTGTTTTTT